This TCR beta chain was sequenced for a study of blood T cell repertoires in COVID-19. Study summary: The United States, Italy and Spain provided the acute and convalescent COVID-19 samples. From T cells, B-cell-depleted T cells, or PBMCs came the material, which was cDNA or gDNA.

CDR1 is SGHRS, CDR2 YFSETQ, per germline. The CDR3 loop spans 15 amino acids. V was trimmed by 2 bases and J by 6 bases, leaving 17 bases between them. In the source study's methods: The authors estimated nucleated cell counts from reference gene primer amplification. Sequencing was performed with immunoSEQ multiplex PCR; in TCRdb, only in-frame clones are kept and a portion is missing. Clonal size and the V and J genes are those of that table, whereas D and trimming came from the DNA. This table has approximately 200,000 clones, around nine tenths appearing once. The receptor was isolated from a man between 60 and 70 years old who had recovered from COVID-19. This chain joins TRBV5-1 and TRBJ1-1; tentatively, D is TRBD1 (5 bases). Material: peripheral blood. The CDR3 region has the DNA TGCGCCAGCAGCTTTAATGGGGGGATCGGCTCTGAAGCTTTCTTT. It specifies CASSFNGGIGSEAFF.